The clone carrying this T cell receptor (beta chain) was recorded a few times. Its target is unknown. This CDR3 is 15 amino acids long. V lost 1 base, J lost 4 bases, and 11 bases lay in between. CDR1 is SNHLY and CDR2 is FYNNEI in the germline V gene. Isolation of naive CD8 T cells was achieved by sorting on a CD8+CD4-CCR7+CD45RA+ phenotype. MiXCR was run by TCRdb on the PCR reads, yielding one entry per CDR3 protein. The sample has roughly 630,000 distinct CDR3 sequences; about 25% are singletons. This entry belongs to a study of molecular identifiers for immune sequencing clone quantification. Study outcomes and limitations: The study found clones above 20 RNA copies held over 99% of effector molecules and under 1% in naive cells.

The source material was naive CD8+ T cells from blood, with Jurkat cell RNA spiked in. The sample's subset: FACS-sorted CD8+CD4-CCR7+CD45RA+ naive T cells. This clonotype was sampled from a human donor in good health. Some libraries in this study had Jurkat cell RNA spiked in. The chain couples TRBV2 to TRBJ1-5, with D maybe TRBD1 (5 bases). The CDR3 reads CASSEGAGPNQPQHF. The DNA for the CDR3 is TGTGCCAGCAGTGAAGGTGCAGGGCCGAATCAGCCCCAGCATTTT.